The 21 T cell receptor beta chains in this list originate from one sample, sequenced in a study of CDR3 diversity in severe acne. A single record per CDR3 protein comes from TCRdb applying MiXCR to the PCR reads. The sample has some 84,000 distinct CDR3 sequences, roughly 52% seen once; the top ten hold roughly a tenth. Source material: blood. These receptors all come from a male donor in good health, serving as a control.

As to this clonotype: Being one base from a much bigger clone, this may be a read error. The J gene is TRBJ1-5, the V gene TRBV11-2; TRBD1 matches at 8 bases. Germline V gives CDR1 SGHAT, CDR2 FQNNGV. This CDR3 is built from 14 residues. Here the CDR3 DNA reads TGTGCCAGCAGCAAGGGACAGGTCAATCAGTCCCAGCATTTT. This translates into CASSKGQVNQSQHF.

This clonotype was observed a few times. The CDR3 sequence: CASTLKGTGPQETQYF. For the CDR3, the DNA is TGTGCCAGCACACTTAAAGGGACCGGCCCACAAGAGACCCAGTACTTC. The rearrangement links TRBV12-3 or TRBV12-4 to TRBJ2-5; D may be TRBD1 or TRBD2 (5 bases each). V was cut by 7 bases and J by 2 bases, with 20 bases left in between. The CDR3 spans 16 residues.

The CDR3 nucleotides read TGTGCCAGCAGTGGTAGCGGGGGGTCCCACGAGCAGTACTTC. It is translated as CASSGSGGSHEQYF. This sequence joins TRBV6-4 and TRBJ2-7, with 10 bases fitting TRBD2. The CDR3 runs to 14 residues. Germline-derived CDR1 and CDR2 are MRHNA and SNTAGT. Trimming removed 4 bases from V and 5 bases from J; junction bases left unmatched: 5.

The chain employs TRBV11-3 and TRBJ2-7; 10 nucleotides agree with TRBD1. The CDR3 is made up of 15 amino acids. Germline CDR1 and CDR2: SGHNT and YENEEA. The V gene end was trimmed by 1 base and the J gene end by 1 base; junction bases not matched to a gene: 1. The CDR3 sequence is CASSLGQGASYEQYF. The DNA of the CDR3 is TGTGCCAGCAGCTTAGGACAGGGGGCTTCCTACGAGCAGTACTTC.

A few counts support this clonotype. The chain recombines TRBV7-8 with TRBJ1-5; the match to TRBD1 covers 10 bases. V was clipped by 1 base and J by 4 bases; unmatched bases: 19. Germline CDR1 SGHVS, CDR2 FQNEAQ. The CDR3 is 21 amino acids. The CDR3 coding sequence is TGTGCCAGCAGCTTAGGGTCCGGGACAGGGGCGACCCTGGTTGGGAATCAGCCCCAGCATTTT. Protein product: CASSLGSGTGATLVGNQPQHF.

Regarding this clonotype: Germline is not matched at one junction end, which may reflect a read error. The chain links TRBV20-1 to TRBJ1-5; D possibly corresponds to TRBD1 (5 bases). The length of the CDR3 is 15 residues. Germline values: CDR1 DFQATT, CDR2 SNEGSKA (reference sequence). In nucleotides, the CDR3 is TGCAGTGCTATCGGGGGGGGGGGTGGTCACCAGCCACAGCATTTT. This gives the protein CSAIGGGGGHQPQHF.

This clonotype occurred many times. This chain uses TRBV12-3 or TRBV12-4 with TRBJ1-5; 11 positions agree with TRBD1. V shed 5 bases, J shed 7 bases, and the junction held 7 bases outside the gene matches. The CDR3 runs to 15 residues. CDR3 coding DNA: TGTGCCAGCAGTATCGGACAGGGGGCCGGACAGCCCCAGCATTTT. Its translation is CASSIGQGAGQPQHF.

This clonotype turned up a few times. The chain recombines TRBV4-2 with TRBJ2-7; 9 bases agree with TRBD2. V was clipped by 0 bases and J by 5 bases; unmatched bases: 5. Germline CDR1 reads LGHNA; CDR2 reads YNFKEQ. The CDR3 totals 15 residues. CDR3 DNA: TGTGCCAGCAGCCAAGATGGCGGGAGGGCTAACGAGCAGTACTTC. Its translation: CASSQDGGRANEQYF.

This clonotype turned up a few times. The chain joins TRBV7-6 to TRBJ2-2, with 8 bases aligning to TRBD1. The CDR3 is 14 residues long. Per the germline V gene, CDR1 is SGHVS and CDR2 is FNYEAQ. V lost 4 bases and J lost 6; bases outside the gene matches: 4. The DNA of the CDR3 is TGTGCCAGCAGCTCGTACAGGGGGGCCGGGGAGCTGTTTTTT. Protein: CASSSYRGAGELFF.

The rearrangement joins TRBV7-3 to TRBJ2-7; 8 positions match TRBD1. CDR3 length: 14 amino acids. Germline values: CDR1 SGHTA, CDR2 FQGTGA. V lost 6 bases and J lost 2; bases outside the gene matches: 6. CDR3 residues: CASRGQGLPYEQYF. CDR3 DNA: TGTGCCAGCAGAGGACAGGGACTCCCCTACGAGCAGTACTTC.

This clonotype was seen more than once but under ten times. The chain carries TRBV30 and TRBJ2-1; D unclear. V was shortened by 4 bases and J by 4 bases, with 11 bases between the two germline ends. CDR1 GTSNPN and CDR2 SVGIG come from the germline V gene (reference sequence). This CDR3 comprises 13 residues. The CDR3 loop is CAWNLGSYNEQFF. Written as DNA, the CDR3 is TGTGCCTGGAACCTGGGTTCTTACAATGAGCAGTTCTTC.

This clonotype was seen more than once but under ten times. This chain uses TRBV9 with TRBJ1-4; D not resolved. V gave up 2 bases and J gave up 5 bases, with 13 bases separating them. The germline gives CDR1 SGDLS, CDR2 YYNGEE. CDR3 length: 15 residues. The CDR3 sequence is CASSVGVAGNEKLFF. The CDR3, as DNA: TGTGCCAGCAGCGTCGGGGTAGCGGGAAATGAAAAACTGTTTTTT.

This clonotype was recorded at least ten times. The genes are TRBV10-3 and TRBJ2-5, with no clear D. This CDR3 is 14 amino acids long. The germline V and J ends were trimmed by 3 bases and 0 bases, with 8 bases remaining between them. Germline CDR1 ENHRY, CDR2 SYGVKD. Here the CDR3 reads CAISDTRNQETQYF. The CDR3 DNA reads TGTGCCATCAGTGACACACGGAACCAAGAGACCCAGTACTTC.

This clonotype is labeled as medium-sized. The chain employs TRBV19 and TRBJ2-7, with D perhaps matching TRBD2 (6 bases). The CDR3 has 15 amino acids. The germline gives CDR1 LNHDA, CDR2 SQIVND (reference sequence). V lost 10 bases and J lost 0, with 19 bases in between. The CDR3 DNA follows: TGTGCCACCCGGGACTTACAGGCGCACTCCTACGAGCAGTACTTC. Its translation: CATRDLQAHSYEQYF.

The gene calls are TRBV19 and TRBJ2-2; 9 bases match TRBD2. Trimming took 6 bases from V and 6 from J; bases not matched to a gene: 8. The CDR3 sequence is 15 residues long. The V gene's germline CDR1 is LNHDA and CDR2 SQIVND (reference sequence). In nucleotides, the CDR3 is TGTGCCAGTAGATCCTTAGCGGGAGAGGCCGGGGAGCTGTTTTTT. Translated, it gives CASRSLAGEAGELFF.

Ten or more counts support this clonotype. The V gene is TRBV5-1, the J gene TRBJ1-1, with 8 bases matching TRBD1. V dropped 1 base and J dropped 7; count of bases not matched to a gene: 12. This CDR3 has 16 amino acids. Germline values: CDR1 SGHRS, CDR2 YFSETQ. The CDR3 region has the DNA TGCGCCAGCAGCTTGCCCCGGGGCGGACAGGGATTTGAAGCTTTCTTT. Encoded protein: CASSLPRGGQGFEAFF.

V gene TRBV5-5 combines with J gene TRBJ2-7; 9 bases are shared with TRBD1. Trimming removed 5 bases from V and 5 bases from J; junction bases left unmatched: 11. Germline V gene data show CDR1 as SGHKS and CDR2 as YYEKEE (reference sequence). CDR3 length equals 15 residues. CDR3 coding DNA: TGTGCCAGCAGAGCCACCGGGACAGGGTCCCACGAGCAGTACTTC. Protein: CASRATGTGSHEQYF.

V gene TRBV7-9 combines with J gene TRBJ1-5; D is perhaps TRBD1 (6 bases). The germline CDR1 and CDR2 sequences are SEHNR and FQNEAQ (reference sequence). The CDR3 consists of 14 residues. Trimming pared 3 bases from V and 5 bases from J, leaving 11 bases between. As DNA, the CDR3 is TGTGCCAGCAGCTTCTACAGGGACGATCAGCCCCAGCATTTT. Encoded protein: CASSFYRDDQPQHF.

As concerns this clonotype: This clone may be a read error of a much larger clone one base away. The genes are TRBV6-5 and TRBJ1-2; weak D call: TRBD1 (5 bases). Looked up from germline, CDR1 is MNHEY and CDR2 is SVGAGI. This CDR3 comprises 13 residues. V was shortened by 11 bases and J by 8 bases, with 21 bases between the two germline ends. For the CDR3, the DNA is TGTGCCGATTCCCGGGGACTCTTCCGGGGCTACACCTTC. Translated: CADSRGLFRGYTF.

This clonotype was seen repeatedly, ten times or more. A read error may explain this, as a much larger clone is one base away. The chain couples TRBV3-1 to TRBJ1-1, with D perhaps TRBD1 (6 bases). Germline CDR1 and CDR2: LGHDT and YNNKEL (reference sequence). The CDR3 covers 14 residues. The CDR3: CVSSQTYREGEAFF. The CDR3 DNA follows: TGTGTCAGCAGCCAAACCTACAGGGAGGGTGAAGCTTTCTTT.

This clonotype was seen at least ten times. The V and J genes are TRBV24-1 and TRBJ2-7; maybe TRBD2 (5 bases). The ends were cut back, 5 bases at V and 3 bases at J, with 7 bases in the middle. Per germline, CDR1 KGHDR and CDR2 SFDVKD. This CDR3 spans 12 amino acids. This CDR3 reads CATSASGYEQYF. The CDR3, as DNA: TGTGCCACCAGTGCCAGCGGCTACGAGCAGTACTTC.